Shown below are 10 T cell receptor beta chains from a single sample sequenced in a study of OX40 agonist ivuxolimab in advanced cancers. The data were produced by immunoSEQ multiplex PCR, yet TCRdb's version contains in-frame clones alone and is incomplete. Of approximately 82,000 clones listed, around 84% are singletons. Sequencing was performed on CD4+ or CD8+ T cells sorted from blood, taken in a trial of the OX40 agonist ivuxolimab. Receptors originate from an adult with an advanced solid tumor such as melanoma, head and neck, liver or kidney cancer.

This clone has only a few counts. This chain links TRBV5-1 with TRBJ2-2; D possibly corresponds to TRBD1 (6 bases). Germline CDR1 and CDR2: SGHRS and YFSETQ. The CDR3 has 15 residues. The V and J ends lost 6 bases and 3 bases respectively, with 15 bases between them. The CDR3 DNA reads TGCGCCAGCAAGCGCAGGGGTAGTTACACCGGGGAGCTGTTTTTT. Its translation is CASKRRGSYTGELFF.

The chain couples TRBV5-5 to TRBJ1-3; D unresolved. CDR3 length: 14 amino acids. Looked up from germline, CDR1 is SGHKS and CDR2 is YYEKEE (reference sequence). The ends were cut back, 0 bases at V and 0 bases at J, with 4 bases in the middle. This CDR3 reads CASSLAGSGNTIYF. For the CDR3, the DNA is TGTGCCAGCAGCTTGGCGGGCTCTGGAAACACCATATATTTT.

The chain couples TRBV5-5 to TRBJ2-2, with D possibly matching TRBD2 (6 bases). The V end lost 7 bases, the J end lost 0 bases, and 10 bases lay between the germline ends. CDR3 length: 14 amino acids. Per the germline V gene, CDR1 is SGHKS and CDR2 is YYEKEE (reference sequence). The DNA of the CDR3 is TGTGCCAGCGGGCGACTAGCGAACACCGGGGAGCTGTTTTTT. Its protein is CASGRLANTGELFF.

The genes are TRBV5-4 and TRBJ1-1; D call uncertain. Germline CDR1 reads SGHNT; CDR2 reads YYREEE (reference sequence). V was trimmed by 2 bases and J by 5 bases, leaving 13 bases between them. There are 14 residues in the CDR3. This chain's CDR3 is CASSLQMMGTEAFF. CDR3 coding DNA: TGTGCCAGCAGCTTACAGATGATGGGGACTGAAGCTTTCTTT.

The genes are TRBV6-5 and TRBJ1-1, with D hard to call. Germline V CDR1 and CDR2: MNHEY, SVGAGI. Trimming cost V 8 bases and J 3 bases, with 19 bases left between them. The CDR3 consists of 15 residues. CDR3 protein: CASVEVWGTDTEAFF. As DNA, the CDR3 is TGTGCCAGCGTAGAAGTTTGGGGAACGGACACTGAAGCTTTCTTT.

The gene calls are TRBV19 and TRBJ2-7, with D perhaps TRBD1 (6 bases). Germline V gives CDR1 LNHDA, CDR2 SQIVND (reference sequence). This CDR3 is built from 14 residues. V was shortened by 3 bases and J by 0 bases, with 9 bases between the two germline ends. CDR3 amino acids: CASSITGSSYEQYF. In nucleotides, the CDR3 is TGTGCCAGTAGTATCACAGGGAGCTCCTACGAGCAGTACTTC.

This sequence joins TRBV5-1 and TRBJ2-5, with D unclear. Near its end, the DNA agrees better with TRBJ2-7, so the J call may be wrong. Per the germline V gene, CDR1 is SGHRS and CDR2 is YFSETQ. The CDR3 covers 15 residues. The CDR3 coding sequence is TGCGCCAGCAGCTTCGAAGAGCTTAGCTCCTACGAGCAGTACTTC. Protein: CASSFEELSSYEQYF.

The chain has TRBV30 and TRBJ1-2; D is unclear. V lost 8 bases and J lost 3, with 7 bases in between. This CDR3 contains 10 residues. From germline, CDR1 is GTSNPN and CDR2 SVGIG (reference sequence). CDR3 DNA sequence: TGTGCCGGAGGAGACTATGGCTACACCTTC. This translates into CAGGDYGYTF.

The sample holds one count of this clone. The V call is TRBV7-6, the J call TRBJ2-2; D is uncertain. This CDR3 contains 12 residues. Trimming shortened V by 2 bases and J by 2 bases, and 0 bases separated the two germline ends. Germline CDR1 SGHVS, CDR2 FNYEAQ. The CDR3 region is CASSLNTGELFF. The CDR3 nucleotides read TGTGCCAGCAGCTTAAACACCGGGGAGCTGTTTTTT.

The chain has TRBV5-1 and TRBJ2-2; 10 bases line up with TRBD2. This CDR3 comprises 20 residues. V gave up 0 bases and J gave up 8 bases; unmatched junction bases: 19. The germline V gene encodes CDR1 SGHRS and CDR2 YFSETQ. The CDR3 spells CASSLVPVLASGRGEGELFF. The CDR3 bases are TGCGCCAGCAGCTTGGTTCCTGTGTTAGCTAGCGGGAGAGGAGAAGGGGAGCTGTTTTTT.